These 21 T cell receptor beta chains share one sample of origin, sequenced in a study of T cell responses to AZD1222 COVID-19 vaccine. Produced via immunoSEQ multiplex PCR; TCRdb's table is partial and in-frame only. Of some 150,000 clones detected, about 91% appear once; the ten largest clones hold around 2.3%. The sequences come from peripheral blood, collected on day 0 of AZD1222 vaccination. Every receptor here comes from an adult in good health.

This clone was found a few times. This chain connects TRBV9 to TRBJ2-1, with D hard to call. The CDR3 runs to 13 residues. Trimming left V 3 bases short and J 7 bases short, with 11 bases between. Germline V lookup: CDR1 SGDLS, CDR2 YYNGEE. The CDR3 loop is CASSAGARNEQFF. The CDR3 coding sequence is TGTGCCAGCAGCGCGGGCGCCCGGAATGAGCAGTTCTTC. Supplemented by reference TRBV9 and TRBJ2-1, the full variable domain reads DSGVTQTPKHLITATGQRVTLRCSPRSGDLSVYWYQQSLDQGLQFLIQYYNGEERAKGNILERFSAQQFPDLHSELNLSSLELGDSALYFCASSAGARNEQFFGPGTRLTVL.

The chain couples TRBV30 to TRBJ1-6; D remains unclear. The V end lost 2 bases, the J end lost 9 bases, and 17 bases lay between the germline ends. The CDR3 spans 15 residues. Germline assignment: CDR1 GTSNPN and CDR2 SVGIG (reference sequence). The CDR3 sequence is CAWSLASSYGSPLHF. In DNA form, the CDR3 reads TGTGCCTGGAGTCTGGCTTCATCGTACGGTTCACCCCTCCACTTT.

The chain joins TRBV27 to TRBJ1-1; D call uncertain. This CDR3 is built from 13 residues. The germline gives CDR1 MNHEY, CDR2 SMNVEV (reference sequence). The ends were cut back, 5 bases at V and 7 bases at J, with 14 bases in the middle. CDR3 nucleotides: TGTGCCAGCAGTCCGGACCCGAGGAGTGAAGCTTTCTTT. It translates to CASSPDPRSEAFF.

The CDR3 loop reads CASSQQGYQPQHF. CDR3 DNA sequence: TGTGCCAGCAGCCAACAGGGGTATCAGCCCCAGCATTTT. The chain links TRBV3-1 (or the pseudogene TRBV3-2) to TRBJ1-5; D may be TRBD1 (6 bases). This CDR3 is built from 13 residues. Trimming left V 2 bases short and J 5 bases short, with 7 bases between. The germline gives CDR1 LGHDT, CDR2 YNNKEL (reference sequence).

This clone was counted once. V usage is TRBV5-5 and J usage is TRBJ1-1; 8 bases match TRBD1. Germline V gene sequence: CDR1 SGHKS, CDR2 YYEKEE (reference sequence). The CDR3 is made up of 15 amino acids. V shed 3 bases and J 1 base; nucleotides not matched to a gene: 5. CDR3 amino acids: CASSSEGTGNTEAFF. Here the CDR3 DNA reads TGTGCCAGCAGCTCGGAAGGGACAGGGAACACTGAAGCTTTCTTT.

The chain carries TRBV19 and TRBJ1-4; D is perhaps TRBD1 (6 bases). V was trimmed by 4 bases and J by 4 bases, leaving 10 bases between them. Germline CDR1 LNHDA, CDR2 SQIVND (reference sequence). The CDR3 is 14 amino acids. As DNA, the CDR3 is TGTGCCAGTAGTACGACAGGCCTTAATGAAAAACTGTTTTTT. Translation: CASSTTGLNEKLFF.

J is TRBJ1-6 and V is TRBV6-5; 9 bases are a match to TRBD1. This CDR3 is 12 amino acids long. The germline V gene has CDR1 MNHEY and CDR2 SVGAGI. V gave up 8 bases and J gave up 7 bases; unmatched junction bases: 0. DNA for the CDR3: TGTGCCAGCGGGACAGGGAATTCACCCCTCCACTTT. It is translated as CASGTGNSPLHF.

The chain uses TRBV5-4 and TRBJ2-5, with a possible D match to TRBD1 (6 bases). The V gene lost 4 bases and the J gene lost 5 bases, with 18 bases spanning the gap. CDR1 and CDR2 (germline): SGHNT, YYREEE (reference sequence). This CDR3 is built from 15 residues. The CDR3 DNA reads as TGTGCCAGCAGCCCGAGTTCCGGGCAGGGGGAGACCCAGTACTTC. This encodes CASSPSSGQGETQYF. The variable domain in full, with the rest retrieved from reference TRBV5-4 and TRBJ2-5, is ETGVTQSPTHLIKTRGQQVTLRCSSQSGHNTVSWYQQALGQGPQFIFQYYREEENGRGNFPPRFSGLQFPNYSSELNVNALELDDSALYLCASSPSSGQGETQYFGPGTRLLVL.

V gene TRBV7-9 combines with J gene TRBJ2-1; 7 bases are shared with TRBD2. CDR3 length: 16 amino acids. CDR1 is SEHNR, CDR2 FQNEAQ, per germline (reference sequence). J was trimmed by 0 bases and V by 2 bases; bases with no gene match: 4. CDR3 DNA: TGTGCCAGCAGCTTAAGCCCTAGCGGCTCCTACAATGAGCAGTTCTTC. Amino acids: CASSLSPSGSYNEQFF.

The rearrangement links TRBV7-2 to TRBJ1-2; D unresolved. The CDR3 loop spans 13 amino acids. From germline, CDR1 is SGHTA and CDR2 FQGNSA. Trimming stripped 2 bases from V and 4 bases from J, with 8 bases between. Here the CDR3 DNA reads TGTGCCAGCAGCTTAATATGGGCCTATGGCTACACCTTC. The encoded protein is CASSLIWAYGYTF.

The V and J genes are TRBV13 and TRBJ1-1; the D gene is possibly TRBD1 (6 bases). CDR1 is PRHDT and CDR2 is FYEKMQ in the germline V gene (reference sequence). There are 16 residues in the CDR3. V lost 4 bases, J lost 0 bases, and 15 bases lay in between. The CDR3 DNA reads TGTGCCAGCAGCTCTGGAGGGGGAAGGGTGAACACTGAAGCTTTCTTT. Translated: CASSSGGGRVNTEAFF.

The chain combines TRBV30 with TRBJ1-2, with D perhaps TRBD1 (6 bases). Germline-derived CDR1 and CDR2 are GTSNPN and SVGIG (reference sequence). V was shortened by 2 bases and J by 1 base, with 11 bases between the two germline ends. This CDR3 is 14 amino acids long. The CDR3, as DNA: TGTGCCTGGAGTCAACAGGGCAGTAACTATGGCTACACCTTC. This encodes CAWSQQGSNYGYTF.

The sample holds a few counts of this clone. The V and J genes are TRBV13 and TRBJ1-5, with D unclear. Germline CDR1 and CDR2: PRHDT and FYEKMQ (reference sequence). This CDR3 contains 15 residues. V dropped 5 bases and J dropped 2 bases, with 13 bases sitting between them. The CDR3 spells CASSLRRGGNQPQHF. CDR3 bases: TGTGCCAGCAGCCTCCGAAGAGGAGGCAATCAGCCCCAGCATTTT.

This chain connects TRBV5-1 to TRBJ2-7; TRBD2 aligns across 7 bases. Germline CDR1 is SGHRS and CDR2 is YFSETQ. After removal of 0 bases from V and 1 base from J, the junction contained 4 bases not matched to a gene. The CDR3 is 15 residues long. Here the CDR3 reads CASSLEASGSYEQYF. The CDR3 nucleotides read TGCGCCAGCAGCTTGGAGGCTAGCGGATCCTACGAGCAGTACTTC.

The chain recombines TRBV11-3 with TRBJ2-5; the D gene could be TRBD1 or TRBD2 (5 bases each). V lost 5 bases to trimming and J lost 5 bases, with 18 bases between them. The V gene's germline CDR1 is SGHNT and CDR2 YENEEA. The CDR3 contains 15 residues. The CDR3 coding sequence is TGTGCCAGCAGCCTCCGGGAATGGGCAGGGGAGACCCAGTACTTC. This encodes CASSLREWAGETQYF.

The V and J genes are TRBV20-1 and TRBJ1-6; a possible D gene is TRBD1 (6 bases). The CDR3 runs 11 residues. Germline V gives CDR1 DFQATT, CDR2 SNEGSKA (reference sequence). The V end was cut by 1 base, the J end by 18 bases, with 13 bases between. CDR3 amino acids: CSARVAGVYHF. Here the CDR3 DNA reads TGCAGTGCTAGAGTGGCAGGGGTTTACCACTTT.

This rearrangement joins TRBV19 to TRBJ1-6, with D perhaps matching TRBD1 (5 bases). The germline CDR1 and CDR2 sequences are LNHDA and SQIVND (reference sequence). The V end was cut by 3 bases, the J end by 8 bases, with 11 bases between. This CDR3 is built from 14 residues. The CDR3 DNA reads TGTGCCAGTAGTATCATGGGGGAGGATTCACCCCTCCACTTT. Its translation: CASSIMGEDSPLHF.

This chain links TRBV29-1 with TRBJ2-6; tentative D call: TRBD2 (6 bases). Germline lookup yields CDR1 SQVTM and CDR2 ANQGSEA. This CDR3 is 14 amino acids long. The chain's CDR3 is CGTLGTAGANVLTF. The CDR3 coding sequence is TGCGGGACTTTAGGGACTGCTGGGGCCAACGTCCTGACTTTC.

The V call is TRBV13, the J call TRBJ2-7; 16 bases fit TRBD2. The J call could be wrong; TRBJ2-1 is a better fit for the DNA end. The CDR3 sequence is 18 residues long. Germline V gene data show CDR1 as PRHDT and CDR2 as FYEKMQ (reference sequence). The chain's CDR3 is CASSPGTSGRAIYNEQFF. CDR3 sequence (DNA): TGTGCCAGCAGCCCCGGGACTAGCGGGAGGGCAATTTACAATGAGCAGTTCTTC.

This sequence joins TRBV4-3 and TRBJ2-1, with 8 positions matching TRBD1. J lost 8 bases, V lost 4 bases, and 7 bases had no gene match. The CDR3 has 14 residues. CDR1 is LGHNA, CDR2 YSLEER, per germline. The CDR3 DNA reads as TGCGCCAGCAGCCCCAGGGGGCGGTTGGATGAGCAGTTCTTC. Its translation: CASSPRGRLDEQFF.

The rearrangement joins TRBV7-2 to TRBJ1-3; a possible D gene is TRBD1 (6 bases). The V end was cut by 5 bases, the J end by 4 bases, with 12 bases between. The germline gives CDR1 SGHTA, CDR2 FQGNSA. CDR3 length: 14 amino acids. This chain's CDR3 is CASSNTGHGNTIYF. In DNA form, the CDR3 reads TGTGCCAGCAGCAATACAGGGCACGGAAACACCATATATTTT.